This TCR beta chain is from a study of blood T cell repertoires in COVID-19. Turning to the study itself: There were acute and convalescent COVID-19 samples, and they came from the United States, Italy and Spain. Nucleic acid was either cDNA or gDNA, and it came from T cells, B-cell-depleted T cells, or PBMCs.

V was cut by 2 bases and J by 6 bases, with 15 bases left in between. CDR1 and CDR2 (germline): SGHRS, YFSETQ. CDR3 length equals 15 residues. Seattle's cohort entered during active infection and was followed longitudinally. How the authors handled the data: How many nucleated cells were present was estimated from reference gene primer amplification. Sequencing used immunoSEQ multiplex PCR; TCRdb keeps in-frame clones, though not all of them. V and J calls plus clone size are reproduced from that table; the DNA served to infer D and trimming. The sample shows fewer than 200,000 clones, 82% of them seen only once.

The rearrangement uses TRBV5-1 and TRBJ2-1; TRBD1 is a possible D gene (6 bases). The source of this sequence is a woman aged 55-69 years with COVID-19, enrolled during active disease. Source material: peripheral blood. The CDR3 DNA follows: TGCGCCAGCAGCTTCTGGCAGGGGCGCGGCAATGAGCAGTTCTTC. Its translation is CASSFWQGRGNEQFF.